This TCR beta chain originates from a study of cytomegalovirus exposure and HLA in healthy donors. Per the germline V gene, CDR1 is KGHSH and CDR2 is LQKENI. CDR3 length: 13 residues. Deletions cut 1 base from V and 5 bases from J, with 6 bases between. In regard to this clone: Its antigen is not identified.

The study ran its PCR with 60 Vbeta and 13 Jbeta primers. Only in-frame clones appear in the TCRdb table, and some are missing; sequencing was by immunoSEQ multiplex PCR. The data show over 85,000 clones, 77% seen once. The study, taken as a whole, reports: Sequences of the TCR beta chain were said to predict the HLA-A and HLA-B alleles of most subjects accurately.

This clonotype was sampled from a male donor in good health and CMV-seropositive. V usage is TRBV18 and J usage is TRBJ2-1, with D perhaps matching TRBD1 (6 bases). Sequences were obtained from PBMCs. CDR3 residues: CASSPHRDNEQFF. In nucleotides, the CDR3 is TGTGCCAGCTCACCACACAGGGACAATGAGCAGTTCTTC.